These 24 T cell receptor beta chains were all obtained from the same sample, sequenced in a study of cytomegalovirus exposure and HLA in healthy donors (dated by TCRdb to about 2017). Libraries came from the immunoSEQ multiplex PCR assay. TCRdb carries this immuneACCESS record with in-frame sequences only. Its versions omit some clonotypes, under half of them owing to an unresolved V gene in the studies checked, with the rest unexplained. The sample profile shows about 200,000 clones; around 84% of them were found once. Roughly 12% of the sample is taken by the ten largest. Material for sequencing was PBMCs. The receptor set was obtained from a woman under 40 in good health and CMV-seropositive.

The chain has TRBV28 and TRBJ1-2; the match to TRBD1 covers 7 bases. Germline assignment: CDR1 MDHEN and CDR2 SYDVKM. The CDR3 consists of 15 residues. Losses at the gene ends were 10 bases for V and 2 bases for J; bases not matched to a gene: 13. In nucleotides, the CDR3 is TGTGCCACCACAAAAACCTCGGGACAGAACTATGGCTACACCTTC. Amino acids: CATTKTSGQNYGYTF.

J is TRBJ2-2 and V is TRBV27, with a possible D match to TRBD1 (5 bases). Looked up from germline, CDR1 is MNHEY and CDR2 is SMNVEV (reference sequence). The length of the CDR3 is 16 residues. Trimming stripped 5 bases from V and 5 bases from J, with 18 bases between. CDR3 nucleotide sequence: TGTGCCAGCAGTCCCTTAGACAGCCTGCGTACCGGGGAGCTGTTTTTT. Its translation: CASSPLDSLRTGELFF.

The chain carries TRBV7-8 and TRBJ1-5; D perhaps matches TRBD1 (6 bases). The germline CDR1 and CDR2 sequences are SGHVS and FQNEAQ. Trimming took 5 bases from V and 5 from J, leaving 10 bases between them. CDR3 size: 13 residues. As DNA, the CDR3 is TGTGCCAGCAGCCCGGACAGCTATCAGCCCCAGCATTTT. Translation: CASSPDSYQPQHF.

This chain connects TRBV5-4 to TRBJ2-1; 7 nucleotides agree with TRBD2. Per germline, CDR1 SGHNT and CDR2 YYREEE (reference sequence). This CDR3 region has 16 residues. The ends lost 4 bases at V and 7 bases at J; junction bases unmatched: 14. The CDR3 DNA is TGTGCCAGCAGCCTCCGACTAGCCTCAATGGGGAATGAGCAGTTCTTC. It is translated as CASSLRLASMGNEQFF. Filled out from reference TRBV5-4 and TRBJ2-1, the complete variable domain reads ETGVTQSPTHLIKTRGQQVTLRCSSQSGHNTVSWYQQALGQGPQFIFQYYREEENGRGNFPPRFSGLQFPNYSSELNVNALELDDSALYLCASSLRLASMGNEQFFGPGTRLTVL.

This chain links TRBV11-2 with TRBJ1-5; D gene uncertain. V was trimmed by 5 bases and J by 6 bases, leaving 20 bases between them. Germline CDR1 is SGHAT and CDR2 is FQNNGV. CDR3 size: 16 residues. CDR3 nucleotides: TGTGCCAGCAGCCCAAGGAGCATGGCCGAGAGTCAGCCCCAGCATTTT. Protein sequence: CASSPRSMAESQPQHF.

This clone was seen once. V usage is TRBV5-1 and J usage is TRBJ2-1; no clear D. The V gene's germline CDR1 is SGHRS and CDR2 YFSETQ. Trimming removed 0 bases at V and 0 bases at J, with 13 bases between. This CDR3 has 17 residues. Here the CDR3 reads CASSLARLRSSYNEQFF. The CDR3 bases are TGCGCCAGCAGCTTGGCCAGACTGCGCAGCTCCTACAATGAGCAGTTCTTC.

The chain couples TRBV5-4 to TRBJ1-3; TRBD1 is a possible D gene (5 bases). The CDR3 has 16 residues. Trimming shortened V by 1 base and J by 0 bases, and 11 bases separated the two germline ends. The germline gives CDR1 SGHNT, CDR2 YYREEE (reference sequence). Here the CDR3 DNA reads TGTGCCAGCAGCTTGATGCAGGGCCCCTCTGGAAACACCATATATTTT. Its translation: CASSLMQGPSGNTIYF.

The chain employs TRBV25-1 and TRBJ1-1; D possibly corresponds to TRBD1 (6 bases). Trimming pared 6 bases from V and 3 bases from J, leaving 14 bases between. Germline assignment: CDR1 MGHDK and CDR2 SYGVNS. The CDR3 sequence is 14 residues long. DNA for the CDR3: TGTGCCAGCAGAGGAGGGGGGGGGCACACTGAAGCTTTCTTT. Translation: CASRGGGGHTEAFF.

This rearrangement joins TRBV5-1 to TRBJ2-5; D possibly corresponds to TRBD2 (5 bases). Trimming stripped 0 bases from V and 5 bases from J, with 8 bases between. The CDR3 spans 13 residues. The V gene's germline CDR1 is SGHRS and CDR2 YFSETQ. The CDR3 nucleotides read TGCGCCAGCAGCTTGGCACCGGGGGAGACCCAGTACTTC. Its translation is CASSLAPGETQYF.

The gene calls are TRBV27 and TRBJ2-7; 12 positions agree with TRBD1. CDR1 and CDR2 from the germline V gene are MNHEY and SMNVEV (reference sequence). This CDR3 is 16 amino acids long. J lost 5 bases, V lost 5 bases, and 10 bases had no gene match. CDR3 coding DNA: TGTGCCAGCAGTCCGCTGGGGACAGGGGGCTTCAACGAGCAGTACTTC. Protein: CASSPLGTGGFNEQYF.

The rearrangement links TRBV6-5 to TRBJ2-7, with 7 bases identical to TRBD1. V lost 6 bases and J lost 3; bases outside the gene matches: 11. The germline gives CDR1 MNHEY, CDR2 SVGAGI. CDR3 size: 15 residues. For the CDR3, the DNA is TGTGCCAGCAGGAGATACGGGACAGATTTCTACGAGCAGTACTTC. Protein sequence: CASRRYGTDFYEQYF.

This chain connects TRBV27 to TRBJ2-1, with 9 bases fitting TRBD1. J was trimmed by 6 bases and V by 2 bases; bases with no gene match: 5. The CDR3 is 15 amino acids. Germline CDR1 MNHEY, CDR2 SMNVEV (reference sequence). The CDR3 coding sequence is TGTGCCAGCAGTTTAAACGGACAGGGGATCAATGAGCAGTTCTTC. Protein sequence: CASSLNGQGINEQFF.

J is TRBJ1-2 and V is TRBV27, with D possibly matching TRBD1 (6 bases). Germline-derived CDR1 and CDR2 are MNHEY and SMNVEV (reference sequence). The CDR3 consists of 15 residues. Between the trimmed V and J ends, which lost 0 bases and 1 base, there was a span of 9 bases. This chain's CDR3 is CASSLSKGGNYGYTF. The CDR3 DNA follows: TGTGCCAGCAGTTTATCGAAAGGGGGTAACTATGGCTACACCTTC.

Here the CDR3 DNA reads TGTGCCATCAGCTCGACAGAGAACACTGAAGCTTTCTTT. Its protein is CAISSTENTEAFF. V and J are TRBV10-3 and TRBJ1-1; tentative D call: TRBD1 (5 bases). The germline V gene has CDR1 ENHRY and CDR2 SYGVKD. V was cut by 6 bases and J by 1 base, with 9 bases left in between. The CDR3 sequence is 13 residues long.

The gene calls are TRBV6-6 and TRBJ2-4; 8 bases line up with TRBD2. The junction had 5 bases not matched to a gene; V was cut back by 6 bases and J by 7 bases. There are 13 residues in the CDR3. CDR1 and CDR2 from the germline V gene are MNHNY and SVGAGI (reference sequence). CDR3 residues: CASRGAGVNIQYF. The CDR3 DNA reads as TGTGCCAGCAGAGGAGCGGGAGTGAACATTCAGTACTTC.

The CDR3 DNA reads TGTGCCTCGGAGGGATCCTACAATGAGCAGTTCTTC. Amino acids: CASEGSYNEQFF. This rearrangement joins TRBV28 to TRBJ2-1, with D possibly matching TRBD2 (6 bases). The CDR3 covers 12 residues. Germline values: CDR1 MDHEN, CDR2 SYDVKM. Trimming took 11 bases from V and 1 from J, leaving 9 bases between them.

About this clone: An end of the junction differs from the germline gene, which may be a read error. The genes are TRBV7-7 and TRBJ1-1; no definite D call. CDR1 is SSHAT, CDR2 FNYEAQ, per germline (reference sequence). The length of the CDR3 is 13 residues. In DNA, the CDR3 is TGTGCTAGCAGCTCTCAGGCTGGGACTGAAGCTTTCTTT. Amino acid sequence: CASSSQAGTEAFF.

The CDR3 reads CASSPQMTYEQYF. CDR3 DNA: TGCGCCAGCAGCCCTCAGATGACCTACGAGCAGTACTTC. This sequence joins TRBV5-1 and TRBJ2-7; the D is unclear. V lost 4 bases, J lost 2 bases, and 10 bases lay in between. Germline CDR1 is SGHRS and CDR2 is YFSETQ. The CDR3 spans 13 residues. Full variable domain (outside the CDR3, taken from reference TRBV5-1 and TRBJ2-7): KAGVTQTPRYLIKTRGQQVTLSCSPISGHRSVSWYQQTPGQGLQFLFEYFSETQRNKGNFPGRFSGRQFSNSRSEMNVSTLELGDSALYLCASSPQMTYEQYFGPGTRLTVT.

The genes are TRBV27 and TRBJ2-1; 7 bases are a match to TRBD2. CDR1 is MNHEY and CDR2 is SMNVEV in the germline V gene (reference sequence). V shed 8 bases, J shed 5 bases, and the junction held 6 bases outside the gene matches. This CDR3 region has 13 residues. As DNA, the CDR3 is TGTGCCAGCGGACTTACTAGCGACAATGAGCAGTTCTTC. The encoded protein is CASGLTSDNEQFF.

The CDR3 is CASQREIRGEQFF. CDR3 in DNA: TGTGCCAGCCAGCGGGAGATTCGAGGTGAGCAGTTCTTC. The chain has TRBV28 and TRBJ2-1; 8 bases map to TRBD2. With V trimmed by 8 bases and J by 9 bases, 9 bases remained unmatched. From germline, CDR1 is MDHEN and CDR2 SYDVKM. This CDR3 comprises 13 residues.

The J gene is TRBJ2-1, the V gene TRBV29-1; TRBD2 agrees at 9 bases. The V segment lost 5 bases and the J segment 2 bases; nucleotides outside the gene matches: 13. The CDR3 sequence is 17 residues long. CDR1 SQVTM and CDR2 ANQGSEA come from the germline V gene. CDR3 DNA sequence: TGCAGCGTTAGAAGAGCGGGAGGCCGGGGGGCCTACAATGAGCAGTTCTTC. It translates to CSVRRAGGRGAYNEQFF.

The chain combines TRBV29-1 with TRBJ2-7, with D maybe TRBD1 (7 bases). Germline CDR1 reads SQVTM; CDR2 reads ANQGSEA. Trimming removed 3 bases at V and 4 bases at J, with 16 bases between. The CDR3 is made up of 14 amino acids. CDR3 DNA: TGCAGCGTTGATTCAGGGCAGGGGGGATACGAGCAGTACTTC. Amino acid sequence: CSVDSGQGGYEQYF.

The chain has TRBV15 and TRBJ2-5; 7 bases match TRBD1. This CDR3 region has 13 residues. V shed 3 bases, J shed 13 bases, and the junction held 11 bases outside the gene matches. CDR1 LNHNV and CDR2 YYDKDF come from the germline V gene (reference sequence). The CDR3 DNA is TGTGCCACCAGCAGGAAAAACTTGGACAGGCCGTACTTC. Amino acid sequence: CATSRKNLDRPYF.

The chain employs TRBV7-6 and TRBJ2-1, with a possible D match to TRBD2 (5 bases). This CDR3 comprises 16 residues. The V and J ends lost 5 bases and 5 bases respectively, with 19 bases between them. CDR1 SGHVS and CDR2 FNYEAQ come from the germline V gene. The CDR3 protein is CASSGQRWESDNEQFF. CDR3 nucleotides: TGTGCCAGCAGCGGCCAGAGGTGGGAGTCCGACAATGAGCAGTTCTTC.